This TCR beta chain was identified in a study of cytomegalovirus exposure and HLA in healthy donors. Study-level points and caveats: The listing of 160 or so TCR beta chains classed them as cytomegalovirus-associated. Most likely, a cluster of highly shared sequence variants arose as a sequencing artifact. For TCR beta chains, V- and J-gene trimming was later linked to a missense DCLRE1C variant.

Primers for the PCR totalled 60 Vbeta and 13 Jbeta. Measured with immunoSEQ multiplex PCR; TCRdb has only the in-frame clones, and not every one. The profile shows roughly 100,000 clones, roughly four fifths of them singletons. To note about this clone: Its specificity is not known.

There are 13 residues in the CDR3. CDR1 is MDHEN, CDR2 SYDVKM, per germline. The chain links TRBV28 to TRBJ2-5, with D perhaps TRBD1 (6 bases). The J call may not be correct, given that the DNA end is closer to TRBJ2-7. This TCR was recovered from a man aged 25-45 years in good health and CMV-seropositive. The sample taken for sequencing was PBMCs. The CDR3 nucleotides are TGTGCCAGCAGTTTCCTCAGGGGCTACGAGCAGTACTTC. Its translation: CASSFLRGYEQYF.